This entry features one TCR beta chain sequence. The sample comes from a study of shared clonotypes between healthy human individuals. Between the trimmed V and J ends, which lost 0 bases and 2 bases, there was a span of 10 bases. The CDR3 is 15 amino acids. Germline V lookup: CDR1 MNHNS, CDR2 SASEGT. Assay used: immunoSEQ multiplex PCR; TCRdb lists only in-frame clones, some missing. The sample records around 700,000 clones, around 72% being singletons. The source material was memory CD4+ T cells sorted from blood. Documented subset: CD45RA-negative fraction. The sequence came from a woman aged 25 to 39 in good health. V usage is TRBV6-1 and J usage is TRBJ2-5, with D possibly being TRBD1 (5 bases). DNA for the CDR3: TGTGCCAGCAGTGAAGCCCAGGGTACACAAGAGACCCAGTACTTC. It is translated as CASSEAQGTQETQYF.